This T cell receptor (beta chain) was documented in a study of shared clonotypes between healthy human individuals. On the study more broadly: Participating donors consisted of a couple of women and three men aged 18 to 49. Study-wide findings and caveats: Donors were few, which limited the genetic and exposure-history diversity represented.

CDR1 and CDR2 (germline): WNHNN, SYGVQD (reference sequence). The CDR3 extends over 16 amino acids. Turning to this clone: The target antigen is unknown.

The table came from immunoSEQ multiplex PCR; TCRdb's copy has only in-frame clones and leaves some out. Here the sample spans 400,000 to 550,000 clones, around 79% being singletons. Source material: PBMCs. The source of this sequence is a woman aged 40 to 50 in good health. Some clones in this sample may be carry-over from other donors' samples. The genes are TRBV10-1 and TRBJ2-5; D uncertain. With the DNA end fitting TRBJ2-7 better, the J assignment may be wrong. The CDR3 DNA reads as TGCGCCAGCCGGATGGTAGGAGACTCTATCCGGTACGAGCAGTACTTC. Protein product: CASRMVGDSIRYEQYF.